This T cell receptor beta chain was captured by sequencing in a study of T-cell memory formation after mild COVID-19. The CDR3 loop spans 16 amino acids. CDR1 and CDR2 (germline): LNHDA, SQIVND (reference sequence). The trim removed 1 base at V and 10 bases at J, leaving 6 bases unmatched. This clonotype was observed a few times. TCRdb reanalysed the 5' RACE reads using MiXCR and keeps one entry per CDR3 protein. The data contain 350,000 to 450,000 distinct CDR3 sequences, 20% to 25% of them singletons. The specimen sequenced was PBMCs or a T cell subset sorted from them (not recorded which). This sequence joins TRBV19 and TRBJ2-1; 14 bases are shared with TRBD2. This receptor was identified in an adult woman who had mild COVID-19 (a few samples of this study predate the infection). Cell type and time point are not known. The CDR3 nucleotides read TGTGCCAGTAGTATAGGTGGGACTAGCGGGAGTGAGGAGCAGTTCTTC. This encodes CASSIGGTSGSEEQFF.